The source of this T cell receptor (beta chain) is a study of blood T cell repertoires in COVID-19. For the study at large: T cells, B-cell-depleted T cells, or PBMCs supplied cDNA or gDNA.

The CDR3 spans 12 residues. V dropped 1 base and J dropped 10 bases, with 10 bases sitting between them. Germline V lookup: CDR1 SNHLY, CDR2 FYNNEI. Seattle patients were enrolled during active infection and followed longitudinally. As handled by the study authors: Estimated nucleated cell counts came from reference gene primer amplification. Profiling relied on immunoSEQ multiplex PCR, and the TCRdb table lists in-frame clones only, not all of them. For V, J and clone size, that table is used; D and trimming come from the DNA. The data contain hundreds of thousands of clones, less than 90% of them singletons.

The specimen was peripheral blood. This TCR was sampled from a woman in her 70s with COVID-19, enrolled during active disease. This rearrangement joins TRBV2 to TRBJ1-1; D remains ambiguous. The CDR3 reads CASSEVGEPAFF. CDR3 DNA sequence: TGTGCCAGCAGTGAAGTCGGGGAACCAGCTTTCTTT.